A selection of T cell receptor beta chains follows, all from one sample in a study of response to subunit inactivated influenza vaccine. TCRdb re-analysed the RT-PCR reads in MiXCR, keeping a single row per CDR3 protein. The sample has 450,000 to 550,000 distinct CDR3 sequences, around 25% seen once. Material: CD4+ T cells sorted from PBMCs, obtained around 5 days after vaccination. These receptor sequences come from a man in his fifties or sixties who received an inactivated influenza vaccine. Each CDR3 is given with its conserved first and last residue. Each record gives: J gene, clone size, V gene, D gene, CDR3 DNA, CDR3 protein. A D gene is named only where the DNA matches it firmly. Clone size is given for some rows only: seen once, a few or many times, or a class if the clone is expanded.

j_gene: TRBJ2-2; abundance: few; v_gene: TRBV2; d_gene: NA; CDR3nt: TGTGCCAGCACAGCGTTAAACACCGGGGAGCTGTTTTTT; CDR3aa: CASTALNTGELFF
j_gene: TRBJ2-3; abundance: NA; v_gene: TRBV12-3/TRBV12-4; d_gene: TRBD2; CDR3nt: TGTGCCAGCAGCAAACTCGGGGGGGGGAGCGCAGATACGCAGTATTTT; CDR3aa: CASSKLGGGSADTQYF
j_gene: TRBJ2-6; abundance: few; v_gene: TRBV29-1; d_gene: TRBD2; CDR3nt: TGCAGCGCCGCCGGGGGGGCTGGGGCCAACGTCCTGACTTTC; CDR3aa: CSAAGGAGANVLTF
j_gene: TRBJ2-7; abundance: few; v_gene: TRBV18; d_gene: NA; CDR3nt: TGTGCCAGCTCACCCCATCCCCCGGGAGAGGGCTACGAGCAGTACTTC; CDR3aa: CASSPHPPGEGYEQYF
j_gene: TRBJ1-5; abundance: few; v_gene: TRBV2; d_gene: TRBD1; CDR3nt: TGTGCCAGCACTAGCGACAGGGGGAATCAGCCCCAGCATTTT; CDR3aa: CASTSDRGNQPQHF
j_gene: TRBJ2-5; abundance: few; v_gene: TRBV7-9; d_gene: NA; CDR3nt: TGTGCCAGCAGCCCCCGCGTGGTGGAGACCCAGTACTTC; CDR3aa: CASSPRVVETQYF
j_gene: TRBJ2-6; abundance: once; v_gene: TRBV11-2; d_gene: NA; CDR3nt: TGTGCCAGCAGCCCTTCCGGAAGTCAGTACGTCTCTGGGGCCAACGTCCTGAATTTC; CDR3aa: CASSPSGSQYVSGANVLNF
j_gene: TRBJ1-4; abundance: NA; v_gene: TRBV20-1; d_gene: NA; CDR3nt: TGCAGTGTCTATCACTTAAATGAAAAACTGTTTTTT; CDR3aa: CSVYHLNEKLFF
j_gene: TRBJ2-5; abundance: few; v_gene: TRBV7-3; d_gene: NA; CDR3nt: TGTGCCAGCAGCTTGAAAGGGTTGGAGACCCAGTACTTC; CDR3aa: CASSLKGLETQYF
j_gene: TRBJ2-7; abundance: NA; v_gene: TRBV7-2; d_gene: TRBD2; CDR3nt: TGTGCCAGCAGCAAAGGTGGGCTAGCGGGAGTTCCGTACTTC; CDR3aa: CASSKGGLAGVPYF
j_gene: TRBJ2-1; abundance: NA; v_gene: TRBV27; d_gene: TRBD2; CDR3nt: TGTGCCAGCAGTTCCGGGGCGGGGAGGGACAATGAGCAGTTCTTC; CDR3aa: CASSSGAGRDNEQFF
j_gene: TRBJ2-1; abundance: NA; v_gene: TRBV7-8; d_gene: NA; CDR3nt: TGTGCCAGCAGCTTAGGGTGGGCGGGGAGGACCAACAATGAGCAGTTCTTC; CDR3aa: CASSLGWAGRTNNEQFF
j_gene: TRBJ2-7; abundance: NA; v_gene: TRBV9; d_gene: NA; CDR3nt: TGTGCCAGCAGCGTAGCCCCGACTAGCTACGAGCAGTACTTC; CDR3aa: CASSVAPTSYEQYF
j_gene: TRBJ1-1; abundance: NA; v_gene: TRBV5-1; d_gene: NA; CDR3nt: TGCGCCAGCAGGGGCGGACTAATGAACACTGAAGCTTTCTTT; CDR3aa: CASRGGLMNTEAFF
j_gene: TRBJ2-1; abundance: NA; v_gene: TRBV5-1; d_gene: TRBD2; CDR3nt: TGCGCCAGCAGCTTTATGCGGGAGGGCTTGGATGAGCAGTTCTTC; CDR3aa: CASSFMREGLDEQFF
j_gene: TRBJ2-3; abundance: NA; v_gene: TRBV6-5; d_gene: TRBD1; CDR3nt: TGTGCCAGCAGTTACAACGGACAGGGGTTTGATACGCAGTATTTT; CDR3aa: CASSYNGQGFDTQYF
j_gene: TRBJ1-2; abundance: NA; v_gene: TRBV27; d_gene: NA; CDR3nt: TGTGCCAGCAGTTTATCGGGCGTTAGTTATGGCTACACCTTC; CDR3aa: CASSLSGVSYGYTF
j_gene: TRBJ2-1; abundance: few; v_gene: TRBV12-3/TRBV12-4; d_gene: TRBD2; CDR3nt: TGTGCCAGCAGTTTGGGGGGGGGACGAAGCAATGAGCAGTTCTTC; CDR3aa: CASSLGGGRSNEQFF
j_gene: TRBJ1-3; abundance: few; v_gene: TRBV9; d_gene: NA; CDR3nt: TGTGCCAGCAGCGCCGGGGGCCCTGGAAACACCATATATTTT; CDR3aa: CASSAGGPGNTIYF
j_gene: TRBJ2-5; abundance: NA; v_gene: TRBV4-1; d_gene: NA; CDR3nt: TGCGCCAGTAGCCCGACGGACGGACCCCAAGAGACCCAGTACTTC; CDR3aa: CASSPTDGPQETQYF
j_gene: TRBJ2-2; abundance: NA; v_gene: TRBV20-1; d_gene: NA; CDR3nt: TGCAGTGCTAGTCCAAGGCGCGCCGGGGAGCTGTTTTTT; CDR3aa: CSASPRRAGELFF
j_gene: TRBJ2-1; abundance: NA; v_gene: TRBV11-2; d_gene: NA; CDR3nt: TGTGCCAGCAGCCGAGTGTGGGAAACATTCGGCAATGAGCAGTTCTTC; CDR3aa: CASSRVWETFGNEQFF
j_gene: TRBJ2-7; abundance: NA; v_gene: TRBV2; d_gene: NA; CDR3nt: TGTGCCGGAGGGACGGATGGCTACGAGCAGTACTTC; CDR3aa: CAGGTDGYEQYF
j_gene: TRBJ1-1; abundance: few; v_gene: TRBV5-1; d_gene: NA; CDR3nt: TGCGCCAGCAGCTGGCAGGCCGAGGTGAACACTGAAGCTTTCTTT; CDR3aa: CASSWQAEVNTEAFF
j_gene: TRBJ2-1; abundance: NA; v_gene: TRBV30; d_gene: NA; CDR3nt: TGTGCCTGGAGTATGAGACGAAGGGCCCGGTTCAATGAGCAGTTCTTC; CDR3aa: CAWSMRRRARFNEQFF
j_gene: TRBJ2-1; abundance: few; v_gene: TRBV29-1; d_gene: NA; CDR3nt: TGCAGCGTTGAAAGCCGCAATGAGCAGTTCTTC; CDR3aa: CSVESRNEQFF
j_gene: TRBJ1-1; abundance: few; v_gene: TRBV10-3; d_gene: NA; CDR3nt: TGTGCCATCACTTCCGGGGGAACTGAAGCTTTCTTT; CDR3aa: CAITSGGTEAFF
j_gene: TRBJ1-1; abundance: NA; v_gene: TRBV30; d_gene: NA; CDR3nt: TGTGCCTGGAGTCCACGACGGCGGATGAACACTGAAGCTTTCTTT; CDR3aa: CAWSPRRRMNTEAFF
j_gene: TRBJ2-3; abundance: few; v_gene: TRBV4-3; d_gene: TRBD2; CDR3nt: TGCGCCAGCAGCCAAGCCGGGACTAGCGGCACAGATACGCAGTATTTT; CDR3aa: CASSQAGTSGTDTQYF
j_gene: TRBJ2-1; abundance: few; v_gene: TRBV5-1; d_gene: TRBD1; CDR3nt: TGCGCCAGCAGTTGGACAGGGCTTAATATGAATGAGCAGTTCTTC; CDR3aa: CASSWTGLNMNEQFF
j_gene: TRBJ2-1; abundance: many; v_gene: TRBV2; d_gene: TRBD2; CDR3nt: TGTGCCAGCAGTGGTCTAGCGGGAAATGAGCAGTTCTTC; CDR3aa: CASSGLAGNEQFF
j_gene: TRBJ2-5; abundance: few; v_gene: TRBV4-2; d_gene: TRBD1; CDR3nt: TGTGCCAGCAGCGTGGGACAGGGACAAGAGACCCAGTACTTC; CDR3aa: CASSVGQGQETQYF
j_gene: TRBJ2-1; abundance: few; v_gene: TRBV5-4; d_gene: NA; CDR3nt: TGTGCCAGCAGCTTGGGGGGGTCTTCAGGGAACTCCTACAATGAGCAGTTCTTC; CDR3aa: CASSLGGSSGNSYNEQFF
j_gene: TRBJ2-3; abundance: NA; v_gene: TRBV20-1; d_gene: TRBD2; CDR3nt: TGCAGTGCTAGAGATCCCGCGTCCGGGACTAGCGGGAGGTCCCGGGCCTCCACAGATACGCAGTATTTT; CDR3aa: CSARDPASGTSGRSRASTDTQYF
j_gene: TRBJ1-5; abundance: NA; v_gene: TRBV12-3/TRBV12-4; d_gene: NA; CDR3nt: TGTGCCAGCAGGCATTCCAGGTGGACGGCCAATCAGCCCCAGCATTTT; CDR3aa: CASRHSRWTANQPQHF
j_gene: TRBJ2-1; abundance: NA; v_gene: TRBV7-3; d_gene: NA; CDR3nt: TGTGCCAGCAGCGCCTCCGGGACCCGCAGCAATGAGCAGTTCTTC; CDR3aa: CASSASGTRSNEQFF
j_gene: TRBJ2-2; abundance: NA; v_gene: TRBV12-3/TRBV12-4; d_gene: TRBD2; CDR3nt: TGTGCCAGCAGTTTAAGCGGGAGCGGTTTCGGGGAGCTGTTTTTT; CDR3aa: CASSLSGSGFGELFF
j_gene: TRBJ1-6; abundance: many; v_gene: TRBV27; d_gene: TRBD1; CDR3nt: TGTGCCAGCAGTTTCACCAAGACAGGGGTTAATTCACCCCTCCACTTT; CDR3aa: CASSFTKTGVNSPLHF
j_gene: TRBJ1-4; abundance: NA; v_gene: TRBV5-1; d_gene: NA; CDR3nt: TGCGCCAGCAGCTTGGAGACGGAGAATGAAAAACTGTTTTTT; CDR3aa: CASSLETENEKLFF
j_gene: TRBJ2-3; abundance: NA; v_gene: TRBV3-1; d_gene: TRBD2; CDR3nt: TGTGCCAGCAGCCAAGAATCTAGCGGGAGGGCCCGGTATCAAGATACGCAGTATTTT; CDR3aa: CASSQESSGRARYQDTQYF
j_gene: TRBJ2-3; abundance: NA; v_gene: TRBV10-3; d_gene: NA; CDR3nt: TGTGCCATCAGTGCTGGAAGGGGCACAGATACGCAGTATTTT; CDR3aa: CAISAGRGTDTQYF
j_gene: TRBJ2-1; abundance: NA; v_gene: TRBV28; d_gene: TRBD1; CDR3nt: TGTGCCAGCAGTCCACCGGACAGGAACAATGAGCAGTTCTTC; CDR3aa: CASSPPDRNNEQFF
j_gene: TRBJ1-1; abundance: NA; v_gene: TRBV5-1; d_gene: NA; CDR3nt: TGCGCCAGCAGCTTCAACTCAGCGAACACTGAAGCTTTCTTT; CDR3aa: CASSFNSANTEAFF
j_gene: TRBJ2-2; abundance: few; v_gene: TRBV30; d_gene: NA; CDR3nt: TGTGCCTGGAGTGTACGGCTCACCGGGGAGCTGTTTTTT; CDR3aa: CAWSVRLTGELFF
j_gene: TRBJ2-2; abundance: few; v_gene: TRBV5-1; d_gene: NA; CDR3nt: TGCGCCAGCAGCTATTTATTGACAGCGAACACCGGGGAGCTGTTTTTT; CDR3aa: CASSYLLTANTGELFF
j_gene: TRBJ1-6; abundance: NA; v_gene: TRBV12-3/TRBV12-4; d_gene: NA; CDR3nt: TGTGCCAGCAGTTTTGCTTACAGTAATTCACCCCTCCACTTT; CDR3aa: CASSFAYSNSPLHF
j_gene: TRBJ2-7; abundance: many; v_gene: TRBV12-3/TRBV12-4; d_gene: TRBD1; CDR3nt: TGTGCCAGCAGTACGACAGGGAGTTACGAGCAGTACTTC; CDR3aa: CASSTTGSYEQYF
j_gene: TRBJ1-2; abundance: few; v_gene: TRBV18; d_gene: NA; CDR3nt: TGTGCCAGCTCACCGGCAGCAGGCCACTATGGCTACACCTTC; CDR3aa: CASSPAAGHYGYTF
j_gene: TRBJ2-2; abundance: NA; v_gene: TRBV10-3; d_gene: NA; CDR3nt: TGTGCCATCAGTGAGATAGGACTAACGAACACCGGGGAGCTGTTTTTT; CDR3aa: CAISEIGLTNTGELFF
j_gene: TRBJ2-5; abundance: NA; v_gene: TRBV7-9; d_gene: TRBD1; CDR3nt: TGTGCCAGCAGCTTAGGGAGACAGGGTCTGCAAGAGACCCAGTACTTC; CDR3aa: CASSLGRQGLQETQYF
j_gene: TRBJ1-5; abundance: many; v_gene: TRBV6-1; d_gene: TRBD1; CDR3nt: TGTGCCAGCAGCCGACAGGGGGGAGCCCAGCCCCAGCATTTT; CDR3aa: CASSRQGGAQPQHF
j_gene: TRBJ1-5; abundance: few; v_gene: TRBV19; d_gene: NA; CDR3nt: TGTGCCAGTACTCTTGACAGCATCAATCAAGCCCAGCATTTT; CDR3aa: CASTLDSINQAQHF
j_gene: TRBJ2-1; abundance: few; v_gene: TRBV6-2/TRBV6-3; d_gene: TRBD1; CDR3nt: TGTGCCAGCAGTTACCCGTCAGGGGGCTCCTACAATGAGCAGTTCTTC; CDR3aa: CASSYPSGGSYNEQFF
j_gene: TRBJ2-1; abundance: few; v_gene: TRBV12-3/TRBV12-4; d_gene: NA; CDR3nt: TGTGCCAGCAGCATGGGTGGTCGGAGCTACAATGAGCAGTTCTTC; CDR3aa: CASSMGGRSYNEQFF
j_gene: TRBJ1-4; abundance: NA; v_gene: TRBV4-1; d_gene: NA; CDR3nt: TGCGCCAGCAGCCAATCGGACGTTGCAACTAATGAAAAACTGTTTTTT; CDR3aa: CASSQSDVATNEKLFF
j_gene: TRBJ2-2; abundance: NA; v_gene: TRBV6-1; d_gene: NA; CDR3nt: TGTGCCAGCAGTGCGACAGACACCGGGGAGCTGTTTTTT; CDR3aa: CASSATDTGELFF
j_gene: TRBJ1-4; abundance: many; v_gene: TRBV5-5; d_gene: TRBD1; CDR3nt: TGTGCCAGCAGCTGGACAGGGGCGAATGATGAAAAACTGTTTTTT; CDR3aa: CASSWTGANDEKLFF
j_gene: TRBJ2-3; abundance: NA; v_gene: TRBV7-2; d_gene: TRBD2; CDR3nt: TGTGCCAGCACCATTAGCGGGGCCGGGGCCCAAGATACGCAGTATTTT; CDR3aa: CASTISGAGAQDTQYF
j_gene: TRBJ2-1; abundance: few; v_gene: TRBV9; d_gene: NA; CDR3nt: TGTGCCAGCAGCGTGAAGGGCTACTACAATGAGCAGTTCTTC; CDR3aa: CASSVKGYYNEQFF